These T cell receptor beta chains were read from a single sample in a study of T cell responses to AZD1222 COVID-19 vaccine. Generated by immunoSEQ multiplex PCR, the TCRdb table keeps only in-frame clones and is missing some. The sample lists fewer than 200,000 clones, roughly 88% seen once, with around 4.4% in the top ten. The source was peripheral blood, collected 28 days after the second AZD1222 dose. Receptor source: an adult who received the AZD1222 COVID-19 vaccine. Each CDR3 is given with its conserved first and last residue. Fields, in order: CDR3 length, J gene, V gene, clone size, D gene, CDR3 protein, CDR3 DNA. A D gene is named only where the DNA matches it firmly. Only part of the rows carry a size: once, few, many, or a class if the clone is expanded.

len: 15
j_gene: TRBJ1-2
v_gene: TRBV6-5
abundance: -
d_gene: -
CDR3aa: CASSYRWAGTYGYTF
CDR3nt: TGTGCCAGCAGTTACCGTTGGGCAGGGACCTATGGCTACACCTTC

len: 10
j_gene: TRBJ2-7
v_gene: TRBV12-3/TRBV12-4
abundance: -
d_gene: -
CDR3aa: CASSFLSPLF
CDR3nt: TGTGCCAGCAGTTTTTTGTCTCCCCTCTTC

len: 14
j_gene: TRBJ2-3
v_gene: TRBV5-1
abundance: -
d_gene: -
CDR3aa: CASSLKTHTDTQYF
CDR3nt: TGCGCCAGCAGCTTGAAGACGCACACAGATACGCAGTATTTT

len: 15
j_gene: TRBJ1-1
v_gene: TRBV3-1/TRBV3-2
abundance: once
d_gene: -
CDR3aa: CASSQVYYRGLEAFF
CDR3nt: TGTGCCAGCAGCCAAGTGTATTATCGAGGTCTTGAAGCTTTCTTT

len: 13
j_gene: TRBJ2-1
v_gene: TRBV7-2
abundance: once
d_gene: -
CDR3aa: CASSLRGRGEQFF
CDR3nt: TGTGCCAGCAGCTTAAGGGGCCGGGGTGAGCAGTTCTTC

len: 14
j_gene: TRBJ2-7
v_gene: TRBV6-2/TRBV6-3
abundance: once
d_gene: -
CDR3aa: CASSPVEGTYEQYF
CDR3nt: TGTGCCAGCAGTCCCGTGGAGGGAACCTACGAGCAGTACTTC

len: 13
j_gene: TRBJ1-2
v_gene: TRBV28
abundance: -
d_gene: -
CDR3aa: CASSWQTTYGYTF
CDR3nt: TGTGCCAGCAGTTGGCAGACAACCTATGGCTACACCTTC

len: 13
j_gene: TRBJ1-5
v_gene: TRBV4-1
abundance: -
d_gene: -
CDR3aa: CASSQEGVQPQHF
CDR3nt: TGCGCCAGCAGCCAAGAAGGAGTTCAGCCCCAGCATTTT

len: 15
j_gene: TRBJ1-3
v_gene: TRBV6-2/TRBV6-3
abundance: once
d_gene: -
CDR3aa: CASSPQRIPGNTIYF
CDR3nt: TGTGCCAGCAGCCCACAGAGAATCCCTGGAAACACCATATATTTT

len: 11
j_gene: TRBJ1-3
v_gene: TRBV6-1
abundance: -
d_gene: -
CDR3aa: CASSEAWAGYF
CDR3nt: TGTGCCAGCAGTGAAGCTTGGGCAGGGTATTTT

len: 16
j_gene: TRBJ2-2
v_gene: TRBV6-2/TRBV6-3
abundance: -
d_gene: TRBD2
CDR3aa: CASSPRLAGGPGELFF
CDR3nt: TGTGCCAGCAGTCCACGACTAGCGGGGGGGCCCGGGGAGCTGTTTTTT

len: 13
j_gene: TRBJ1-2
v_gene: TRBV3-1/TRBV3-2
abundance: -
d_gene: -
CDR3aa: CASSQRGFNGYTF
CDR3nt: TGTGCCAGCAGCCAACGGGGGTTTAATGGCTACACCTTC

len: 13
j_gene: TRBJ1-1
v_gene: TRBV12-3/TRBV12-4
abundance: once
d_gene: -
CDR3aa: CASSLHMNTEAFF
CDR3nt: TGTGCCAGCAGCCTACATATGAACACTGAAGCTTTCTTT

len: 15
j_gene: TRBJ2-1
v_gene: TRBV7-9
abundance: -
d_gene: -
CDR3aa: CASSSDKSSWNEQFF
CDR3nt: TGTGCCAGCAGCTCGGACAAGAGCTCCTGGAATGAGCAGTTCTTC